Following are 2 T cell receptor beta chains from one sample sequenced in a study of cytomegalovirus exposure and HLA in healthy donors (TCRdb year 2017). The library was produced with the immunoSEQ multiplex PCR assay. For the multiplex PCR, a mixture combining 60 forward primers for TCR Vbeta segments and 13 reverse primers for TCR Jbeta segments was used. TCRdb carries this immuneACCESS record with in-frame sequences only. Its versions omit some clonotypes, under half of them owing to an unresolved V gene in the studies checked, with the rest unexplained. The sample table records around 180,000 clones; about 81% of these occur just once. Clones ranked in the top ten supply just over 2% of the sample. Source material: PBMCs. The origin of the receptors is a young woman in good health and CMV-seropositive.

The chain recombines TRBV7-9 with TRBJ2-2, with a weak D call TRBD1 (5 bases). The V end lost 6 bases, the J end lost 7 bases, and 9 bases lay between the germline ends. The CDR3 sequence is 12 residues long. Germline V gene data show CDR1 as SEHNR and CDR2 as FQNEAQ (reference sequence). The CDR3 sequence is CASSDDSGELFF. In nucleotides, the CDR3 is TGTGCCAGCAGTGACGACAGCGGGGAGCTGTTTTTT.

V usage is TRBV5-1 and J usage is TRBJ2-7, with TRBD1 matching 9 bases. This CDR3 has 14 residues. The ends lost 4 bases at V and 8 bases at J; junction bases unmatched: 10. The germline CDR1 and CDR2 sequences are SGHRS and YFSETQ. The CDR3 bases are TGCGCCAGCAGCATGGGACAGGGCCCTCACAAGCAGTACTTC. It encodes CASSMGQGPHKQYF.